The rows below give T cell receptor beta chains drawn from one sample of a study of T cell repertoires in cytomegalovirus infection. TCRdb redid the calling of the reads with MiXCR, one entry per CDR3 protein. The table has more than 75,000 distinct CDR3 sequences, 3.7% seen once. Input material: PBMCs. The receptor source for this set is a human donor in good health (CMV status not recorded). Some clones in this sample may be carry-over from other donors' samples. Both conserved end residues are part of each CDR3. The D gene is left open where the match is weak. The size entry is marked missing in some rows and otherwise reads once, few, many or a size class.

TRBJ2-3 | TRBD1 | many | TRBV11-1 | TGTGCCAGCAGCGGACAGGGTCCCAGCACAGATACGCAGTATTTT | CASSGQGPSTDTQYF
TRBJ1-2 | NA | many | TRBV7-9 | TGTGCCAGCAGCAAACTGCCGGACAAGAGCTACACCTTC | CASSKLPDKSYTF
TRBJ2-2 | TRBD1 | many | TRBV9 | TGTGCCAGCAAGGGGGCCTGGAACACCGGGGAGCTGTTTTTT | CASKGAWNTGELFF
TRBJ2-7 | NA | many | TRBV7-9 | TGTGCCAGCAACCGGGACGTGGCCTACGAGCAGTACTTC | CASNRDVAYEQYF
TRBJ2-3 | NA | many | TRBV7-2 | TGTGCCAGCAGCTCCCAGCGGGGCACAGATACGCAGTATTTT | CASSSQRGTDTQYF
TRBJ1-5 | NA | many | TRBV29-1 | TGCAGCGTTTCGACAGGCCAAAATCAGCCCCAGCATTTT | CSVSTGQNQPQHF
TRBJ1-5 | NA | many | TRBV19 | TGTGCCAGTAGTCCCCGGCCAGGGCTCCAGCCCCAGCATTTT | CASSPRPGLQPQHF
TRBJ1-4 | NA | many | TRBV4-2 | TGTGCCAGCAGCCGCGGGGGAGACATGTCCGAAAAACTGTTTTTT | CASSRGGDMSEKLFF
TRBJ1-6 | NA | many | TRBV7-3 | TGTGCCAGCAGCTTAAGACCGGGGCCGGAATCACCCCTCCACTTT | CASSLRPGPESPLHF
TRBJ1-6 | NA | many | TRBV7-9 | TGTGCCAGCAGCCCACCGTTAGGTTTCGATAATTCACCCCTCCACTTT | CASSPPLGFDNSPLHF
TRBJ2-5 | NA | many | TRBV7-2 | TGTGCCAGCACCCTCACAGGGTGGCGAGAGACCCAGTACTTC | CASTLTGWRETQYF
TRBJ1-2 | TRBD1 | many | TRBV12-3/TRBV12-4 | TGTGCCAGCAGTTTGGACAGGGCCAACTATGGCTACACCTTC | CASSLDRANYGYTF
TRBJ1-2 | NA | many | TRBV6-5 | TGTGCCAGCAGTTACTCGGAAGGGCTAAGGGGCTACACCTTC | CASSYSEGLRGYTF
TRBJ1-5 | NA | many | TRBV12-3/TRBV12-4 | TGTGCCAGTAGACGACAGCTCAATCAGCCCCAGCATTTT | CASRRQLNQPQHF
TRBJ1-4 | NA | many | TRBV11-2 | TGTGCCAGCAGACGATTAGGGGGGGGGGTTAATGAAAAACTGTTTTTT | CASRRLGGGVNEKLFF
TRBJ2-3 | TRBD2 | many | TRBV7-2 | TGTGCCAGCAGCTTATTCGCGGGGGTTAGCACAGATACGCAGTATTTT | CASSLFAGVSTDTQYF
TRBJ2-7 | NA | many | TRBV7-2 | TGTGCCAGCAGCTCCTATCCATTTGACTACGAGCAGTACTTC | CASSSYPFDYEQYF
TRBJ2-5 | NA | many | TRBV4-1 | TGCGCCAGCAGCCAGATGGGGAGGGAGACCCAGTACTTC | CASSQMGRETQYF
TRBJ2-7 | TRBD1 | many | TRBV7-2 | TGTGCCAGCAGCCCTCGACAGGGGGCCACCTACGAGCAGTACTTC | CASSPRQGATYEQYF
TRBJ1-1 | NA | NA | TRBV6-2/TRBV6-3 | TGTGCCAGCAGTTTGATAGGTTACACTGTAGCTTTCTTT | CASSLIGYTVAFF
TRBJ2-4 | NA | many | TRBV6-2/TRBV6-3 | TGTGCCAGCAGTTACGCAACCGGGGAGGCCAAAAACATTCAGTACTTC | CASSYATGEAKNIQYF
TRBJ1-6 | NA | many | TRBV7-9 | TGTGCCAGCAGCTTAAGTCGGGACCCAGGTTCACCCCTCCACTTT | CASSLSRDPGSPLHF
TRBJ2-5 | NA | many | TRBV7-6 | TGTGCCAGCAGCTTAGGGGCCGGAATGCAGACCCAGTACTTC | CASSLGAGMQTQYF
TRBJ1-1 | NA | many | TRBV4-2 | TGTGCCAGCAGCCAAGATCAGAACTTGATGAACACTGAAGCTTTCTTT | CASSQDQNLMNTEAFF
TRBJ2-5 | NA | many | TRBV12-3/TRBV12-4 | TGTGCCAGCAGTTTAACGGTTCTAGAAGAGACCCAGTACTTC | CASSLTVLEETQYF
TRBJ1-5 | NA | many | TRBV7-2 | TGTGCCAGCAGCTTAAATTGGGCAGCCCCTAGGTCGACCCAGCATTTT | CASSLNWAAPRSTQHF
TRBJ2-3 | NA | many | TRBV7-8 | TGTGCCAGCAGCTTAAAAATCCGGTTAGATACGCAGTATTTT | CASSLKIRLDTQYF
TRBJ1-2 | NA | many | TRBV7-2 | TGTGCCAGCAGCTTAGTCGGCGGGGTCCCTAACTATGGCTACACCTTC | CASSLVGGVPNYGYTF
TRBJ2-3 | TRBD1 | many | TRBV28 | TGTGCCAGCAGTCGCGGACAGGGCACAGATACGCAGTATTTT | CASSRGQGTDTQYF
TRBJ1-1 | NA | many | TRBV19 | TGTGCCAGTTTAGGGGGTGGATCCACTGAAGCTTTCTTT | CASLGGGSTEAFF
TRBJ2-3 | NA | many | TRBV28 | TGTGCCAGCAGTTTAAATGCAGATACGCAGTATTTT | CASSLNADTQYF
TRBJ2-7 | NA | many | TRBV27 | TGTGCCAGCAGTTTACTAGCCAACTACGAGCAGTACTTC | CASSLLANYEQYF
TRBJ2-5 | NA | many | TRBV28 | TGTGCCAGCAGTTTATGGGAAGAGTACCAAGAGACCCAGTACTTC | CASSLWEEYQETQYF
TRBJ1-2 | NA | NA | TRBV24-1 | TGTGCCACCAGTGGTCCTCGGCAGGGCTATGGAGGCTACACCTTC | CATSGPRQGYGGYTF
TRBJ2-1 | TRBD1 | many | TRBV7-8 | TGTGCCAGCAGCGGGGGACAGACCTACAATGAGCAGTTCTTC | CASSGGQTYNEQFF
TRBJ2-1 | TRBD1 | many | TRBV4-3 | TGCGCCAGCAGCCAAGATGGGACAGTTAACAATGAGCAGTTCTTC | CASSQDGTVNNEQFF
TRBJ1-5 | TRBD1 | few | TRBV12-3/TRBV12-4 | TGTGCCAGCAGCTCGGACAGGCTTAGCAATCAGCCCCAGCATTTT | CASSSDRLSNQPQHF
TRBJ1-1 | NA | few | TRBV18 | TGTGCCAGCTCACGCTCAGTGAACACTGAAGCTTTCTTT | CASSRSVNTEAFF
TRBJ2-1 | NA | many | TRBV19 | TGTGCCAGTAGGAGGGGGAGCAGCTCCTACAATGAGCAGTTCTTC | CASRRGSSSYNEQFF
TRBJ1-1 | TRBD1 | medium-sized | TRBV7-2 | TGTGCCAGCAGTCCAGACAGGGACACTGAAGCTTTCTTT | CASSPDRDTEAFF
TRBJ2-2 | TRBD1 | many | TRBV7-8 | TGTGCCAGCAGCTTAGTTTTAAGGACAGGGAGCACCGGGGAGCTGTTTTTT | CASSLVLRTGSTGELFF
TRBJ2-2 | NA | many | TRBV6-6 | TGTGCCAGCAGTTACGTAAGGGCCGGGGAGCTGTTTTTT | CASSYVRAGELFF
TRBJ1-2 | TRBD1 | many | TRBV5-6 | TGTGCCAGCAGTTTCCAGGGGACAGGGAAAGGCTACACCTTC | CASSFQGTGKGYTF
TRBJ1-1 | NA | many | TRBV18 | TGTGCCAGCTCACAAAAATTCAAGGTTCGCCCGAATACGGACACTGAAGCTTTCTTT | CASSQKFKVRPNTDTEAFF
TRBJ2-7 | NA | many | TRBV12-3/TRBV12-4 | TGTGCCAGCAGTACGTGGACAAACTACGAGCAGTACTTC | CASSTWTNYEQYF
TRBJ1-1 | TRBD1 | many | TRBV7-2 | TGTGCCAGCAGCTTGAGGACAGGTGCTGGCACTGAAGCTTTCTTT | CASSLRTGAGTEAFF